This TCR beta chain was captured by sequencing in a study of T cells in Graves' hyperthyroidism and ophthalmopathy. Template material for amplifying TCR beta CDR3 regions consisted of RNA transcripts. An initial round of RT-PCR targeting the TCR CDR3 relied on the HTBI primer set. MiXCR was run by TCRdb on the multiplex PCR reads, yielding one entry per CDR3 protein. The sample records fewer than 650,000 distinct CDR3 sequences, over 12% being singletons. This clonotype was seen ten or more times. Its antigen remains unknown. Regarding the study as a whole: Researchers found most expanded thyroid clonotypes above 0.001 in blood as well.

Germline CDR1 DFQATT, CDR2 SNEGSKA (reference sequence). The V segment lost 0 bases and the J segment 1 base; nucleotides outside the gene matches: 8. This CDR3 has 17 residues. Each person with ophthalmopathy scored at least 3 on the Clinical Activity Score, reached NOSPECS grade 4 or higher, and had been ill under 3 months. The TCR sequence derives from a woman in her 40s with Graves' ophthalmopathy. This rearrangement joins TRBV20-1 to TRBJ2-2; TRBD2 aligns across 7 bases. The sample was blood. The CDR3 here is CSARDHRKRENTGELFF. CDR3 nucleotides: TGCAGTGCTAGAGATCACAGAAAGCGGGAGAACACCGGGGAGCTGTTTTTT.